This T cell receptor beta chain derives from a study of control samples from healthy donors and cancer patients. The CDR3 is 14 amino acids. Trimming at V came to 6 bases and at J to 8 bases, leaving 10 bases not matched to a gene. CDR1 is MNHEY and CDR2 is SMNVEV in the germline V gene (reference sequence). The assay was immunoSEQ multiplex PCR, and TCRdb's table has in-frame clones only and misses some. The table has 100,000 to 150,000 clones, approximately 90% seen once. The material sequenced was blood. This receptor was obtained from a man aged 35-49 years in good health. The V and J genes are TRBV27 and TRBJ1-1; 9 nucleotides agree with TRBD1. CDR3: CASRTTGGGKEAFF. Here the CDR3 DNA reads TGTGCCAGCAGGACGACAGGGGGAGGAAAAGAAGCTTTCTTT.